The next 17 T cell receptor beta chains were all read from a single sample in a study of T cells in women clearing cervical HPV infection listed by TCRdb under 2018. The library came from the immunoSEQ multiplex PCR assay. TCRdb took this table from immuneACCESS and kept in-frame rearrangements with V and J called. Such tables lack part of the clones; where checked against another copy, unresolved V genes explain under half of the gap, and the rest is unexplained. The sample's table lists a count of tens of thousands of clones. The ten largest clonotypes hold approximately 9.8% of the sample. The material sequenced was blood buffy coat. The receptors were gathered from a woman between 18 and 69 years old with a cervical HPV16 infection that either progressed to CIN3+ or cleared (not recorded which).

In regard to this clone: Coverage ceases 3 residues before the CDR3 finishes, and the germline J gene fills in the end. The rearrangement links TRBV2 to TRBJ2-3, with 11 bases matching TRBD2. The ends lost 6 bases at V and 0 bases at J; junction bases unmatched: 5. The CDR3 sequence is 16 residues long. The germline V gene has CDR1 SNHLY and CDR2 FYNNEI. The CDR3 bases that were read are TGTGCCAGCAGCCGACTAGCGGGGCCCAGCACAGATACG. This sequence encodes CASSRLAGPSTDT. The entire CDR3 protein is CASSRLAGPSTDTQYF.

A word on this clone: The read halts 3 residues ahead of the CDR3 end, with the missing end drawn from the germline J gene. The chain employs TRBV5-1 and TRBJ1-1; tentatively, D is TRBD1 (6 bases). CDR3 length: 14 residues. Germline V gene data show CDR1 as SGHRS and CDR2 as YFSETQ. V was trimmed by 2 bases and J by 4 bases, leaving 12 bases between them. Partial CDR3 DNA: TGCGCCAGCAGCTTCCGGGGGGCAGGCACTGAA. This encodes CASSFRGAGTE. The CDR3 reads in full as CASSFRGAGTEAFF.

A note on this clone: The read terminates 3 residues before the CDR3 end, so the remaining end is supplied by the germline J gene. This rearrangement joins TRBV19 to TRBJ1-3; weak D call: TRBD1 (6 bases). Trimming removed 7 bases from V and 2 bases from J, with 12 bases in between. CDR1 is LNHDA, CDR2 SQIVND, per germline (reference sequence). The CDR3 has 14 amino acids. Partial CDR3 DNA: TGTGCCAGTACCACGGGGGGCGCTGGAAACACC. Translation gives CASTTGGAGNT. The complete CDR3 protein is CASTTGGAGNTIYF.

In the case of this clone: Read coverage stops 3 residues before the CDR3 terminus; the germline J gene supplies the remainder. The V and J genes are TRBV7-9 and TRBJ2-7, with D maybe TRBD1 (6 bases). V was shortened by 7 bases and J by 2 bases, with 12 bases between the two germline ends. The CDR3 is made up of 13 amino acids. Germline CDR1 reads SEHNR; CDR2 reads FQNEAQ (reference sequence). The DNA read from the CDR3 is TGTGCCAGCAACTGGGGGCCAGCCTACGAG. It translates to CASNWGPAYE. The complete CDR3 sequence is CASNWGPAYEQYF.

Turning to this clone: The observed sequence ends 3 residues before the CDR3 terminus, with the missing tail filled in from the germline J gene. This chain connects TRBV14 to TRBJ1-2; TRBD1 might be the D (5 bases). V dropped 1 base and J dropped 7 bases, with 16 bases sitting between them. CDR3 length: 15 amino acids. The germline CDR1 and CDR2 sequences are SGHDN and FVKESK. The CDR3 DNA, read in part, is TGTGCCAGCAGCCAAGTTCCATCAGGGCGAGGTGGC. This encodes CASSQVPSGRGG. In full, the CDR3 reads CASSQVPSGRGGYTF.

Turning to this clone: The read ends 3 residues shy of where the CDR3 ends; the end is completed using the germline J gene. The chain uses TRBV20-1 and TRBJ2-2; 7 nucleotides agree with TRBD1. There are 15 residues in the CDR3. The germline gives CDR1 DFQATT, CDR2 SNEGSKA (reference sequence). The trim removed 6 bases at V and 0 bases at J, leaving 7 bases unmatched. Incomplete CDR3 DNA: TGCAGTGCCGTTCCTGGGACAGCGAACACCGGGGAG. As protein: CSAVPGTANTGE. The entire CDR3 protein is CSAVPGTANTGELFF.

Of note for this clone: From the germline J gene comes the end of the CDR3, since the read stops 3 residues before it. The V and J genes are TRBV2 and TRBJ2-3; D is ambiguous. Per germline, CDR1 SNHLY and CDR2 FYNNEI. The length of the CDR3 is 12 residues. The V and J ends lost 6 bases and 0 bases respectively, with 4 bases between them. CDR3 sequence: CASSVSTDTQYF. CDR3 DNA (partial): TGTGCCAGCAGCGTAAGCACAGATACG. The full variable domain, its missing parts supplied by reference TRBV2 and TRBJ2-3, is EPEVTQTPSHQVTQMGQEVILRCVPISNHLYFYWYRQILGQKVEFLVSFYNNEISEKSEIFDDQFSVERPDGSNFTLKIRSTKLEDSAMYFCASSVSTDTQYFGPGTRLTVL.

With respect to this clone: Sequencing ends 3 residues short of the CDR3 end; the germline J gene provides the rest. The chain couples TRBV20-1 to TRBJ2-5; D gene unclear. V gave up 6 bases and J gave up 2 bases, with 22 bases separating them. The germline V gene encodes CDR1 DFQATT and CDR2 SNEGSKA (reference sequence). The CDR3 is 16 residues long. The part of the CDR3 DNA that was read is TGCAGTGCCGGCCCCGCGGCCCGCTCTTTACAAGAGACC. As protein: CSAGPAARSLQET. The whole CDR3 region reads CSAGPAARSLQETQYF.

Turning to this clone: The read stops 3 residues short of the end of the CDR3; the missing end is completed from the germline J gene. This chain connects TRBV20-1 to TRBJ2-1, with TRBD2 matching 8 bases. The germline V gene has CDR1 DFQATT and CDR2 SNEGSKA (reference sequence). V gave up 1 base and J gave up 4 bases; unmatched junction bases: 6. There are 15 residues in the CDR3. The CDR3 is CSARVGAGGYNEQFF. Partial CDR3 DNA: TGCAGTGCTAGAGTCGGTGCGGGGGGTTACAATGAG.

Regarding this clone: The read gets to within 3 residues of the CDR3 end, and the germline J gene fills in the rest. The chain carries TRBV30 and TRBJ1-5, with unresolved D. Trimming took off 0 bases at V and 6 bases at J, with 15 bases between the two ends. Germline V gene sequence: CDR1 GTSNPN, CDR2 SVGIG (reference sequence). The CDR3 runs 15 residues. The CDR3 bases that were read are TGTGCCTGGAGTGTATCACGCCTCGGGGTTCAGCCC. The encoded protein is CAWSVSRLGVQP. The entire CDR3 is CAWSVSRLGVQPQHF.

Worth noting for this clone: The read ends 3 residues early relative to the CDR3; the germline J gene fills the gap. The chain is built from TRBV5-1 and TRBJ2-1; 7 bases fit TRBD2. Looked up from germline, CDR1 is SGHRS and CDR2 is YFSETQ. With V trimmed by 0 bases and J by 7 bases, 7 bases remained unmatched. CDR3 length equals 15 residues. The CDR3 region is CASSLVGGSINEQFF. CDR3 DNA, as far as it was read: TGCGCCAGCAGCTTGGTCGGCGGGAGCATTAATGAG.

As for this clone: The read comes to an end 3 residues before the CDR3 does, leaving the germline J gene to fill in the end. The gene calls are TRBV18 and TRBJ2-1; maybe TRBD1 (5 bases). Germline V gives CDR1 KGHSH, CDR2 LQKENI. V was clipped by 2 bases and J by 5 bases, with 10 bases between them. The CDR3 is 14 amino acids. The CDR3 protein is CASSPIGRDNEQFF. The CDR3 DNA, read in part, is TGTGCCAGCTCACCAATTGGCAGGGACAATGAG.

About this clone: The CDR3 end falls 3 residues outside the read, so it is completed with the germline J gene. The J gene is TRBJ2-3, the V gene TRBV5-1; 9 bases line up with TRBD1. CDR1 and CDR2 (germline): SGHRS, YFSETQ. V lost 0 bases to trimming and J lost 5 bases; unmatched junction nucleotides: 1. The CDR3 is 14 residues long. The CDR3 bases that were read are TGCGCCAGCAGCTTGGGACAGGGGGGAGATACG. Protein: CASSLGQGGDT. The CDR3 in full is CASSLGQGGDTQYF.

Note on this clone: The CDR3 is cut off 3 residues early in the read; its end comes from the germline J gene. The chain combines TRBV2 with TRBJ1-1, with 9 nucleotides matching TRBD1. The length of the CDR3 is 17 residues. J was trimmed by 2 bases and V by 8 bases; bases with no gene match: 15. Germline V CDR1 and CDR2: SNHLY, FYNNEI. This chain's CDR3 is CASGKIRTGVFNTEAFF. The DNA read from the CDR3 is TGTGCCAGCGGCAAAATAAGGACAGGGGTGTTCAACACTGAA.

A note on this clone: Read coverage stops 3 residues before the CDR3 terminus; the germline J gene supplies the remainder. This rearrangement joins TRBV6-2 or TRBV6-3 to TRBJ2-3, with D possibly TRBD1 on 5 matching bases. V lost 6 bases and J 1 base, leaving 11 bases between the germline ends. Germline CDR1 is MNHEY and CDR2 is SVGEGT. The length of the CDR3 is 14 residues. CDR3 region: CASSRDDRTDTQYF. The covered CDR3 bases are TGTGCCAGCAGCAGGGATGATCGCACAGATACG.

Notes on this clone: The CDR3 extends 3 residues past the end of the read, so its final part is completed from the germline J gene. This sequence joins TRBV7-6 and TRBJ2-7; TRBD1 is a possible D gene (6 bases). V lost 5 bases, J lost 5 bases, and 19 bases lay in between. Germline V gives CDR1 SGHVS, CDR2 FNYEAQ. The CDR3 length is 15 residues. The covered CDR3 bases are TGTGCCAGCAGCAGTACAGGGCCTTTTTTGAACGAG. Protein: CASSSTGPFLNE. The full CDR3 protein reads CASSSTGPFLNEQYF.

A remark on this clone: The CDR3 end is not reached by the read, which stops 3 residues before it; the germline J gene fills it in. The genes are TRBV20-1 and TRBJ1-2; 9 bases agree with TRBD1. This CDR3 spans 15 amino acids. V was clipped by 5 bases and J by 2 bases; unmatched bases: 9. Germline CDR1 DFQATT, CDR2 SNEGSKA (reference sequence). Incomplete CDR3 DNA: TGCAGTGCTCTCGATCCGGGACAGGGCAACTATGGC. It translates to CSALDPGQGNYG. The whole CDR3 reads CSALDPGQGNYGYTF.